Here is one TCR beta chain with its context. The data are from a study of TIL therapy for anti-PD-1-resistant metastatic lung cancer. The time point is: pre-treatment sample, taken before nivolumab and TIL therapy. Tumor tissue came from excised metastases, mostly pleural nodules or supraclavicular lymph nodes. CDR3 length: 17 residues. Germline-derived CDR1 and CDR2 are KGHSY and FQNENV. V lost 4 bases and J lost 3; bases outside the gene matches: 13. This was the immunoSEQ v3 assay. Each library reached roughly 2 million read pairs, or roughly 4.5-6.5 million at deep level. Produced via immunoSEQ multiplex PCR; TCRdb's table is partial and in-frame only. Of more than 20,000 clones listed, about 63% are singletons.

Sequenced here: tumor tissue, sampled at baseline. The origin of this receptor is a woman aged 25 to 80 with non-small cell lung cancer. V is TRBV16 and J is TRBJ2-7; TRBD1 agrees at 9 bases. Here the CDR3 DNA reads TGTGCCAGCAGCCCTACCCTAAGGGACAGGGAACTCTACGAGCAGTACTTC. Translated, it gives CASSPTLRDRELYEQYF.